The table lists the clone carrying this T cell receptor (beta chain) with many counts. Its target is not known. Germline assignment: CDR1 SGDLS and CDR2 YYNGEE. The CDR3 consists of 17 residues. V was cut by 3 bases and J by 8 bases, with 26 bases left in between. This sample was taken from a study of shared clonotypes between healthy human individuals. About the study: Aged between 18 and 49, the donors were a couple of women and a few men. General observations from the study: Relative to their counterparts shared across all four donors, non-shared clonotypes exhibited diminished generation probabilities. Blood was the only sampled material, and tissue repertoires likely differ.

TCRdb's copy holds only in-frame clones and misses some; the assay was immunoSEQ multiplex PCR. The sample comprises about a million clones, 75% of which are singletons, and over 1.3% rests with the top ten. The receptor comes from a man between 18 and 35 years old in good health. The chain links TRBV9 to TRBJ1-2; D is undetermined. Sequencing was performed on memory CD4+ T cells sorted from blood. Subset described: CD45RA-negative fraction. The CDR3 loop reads CASSGPPGRYPEGGYTF. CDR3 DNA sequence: TGTGCCAGCAGCGGCCCCCCTGGGCGGTATCCTGAGGGAGGCTACACCTTC. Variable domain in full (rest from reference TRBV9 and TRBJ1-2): DSGVTQTPKHLITATGQRVTLRCSPRSGDLSVYWYQQSLDQGLQFLIQYYNGEERAKGNILERFSAQQFPDLHSELNLSSLELGDSALYFCASSGPPGRYPEGGYTFGSGTRLTVV.